The present TCR beta chain was sequenced within a study of radiotherapy plus CTLA-4 blockade in lung cancer listed by TCRdb under 2018. With regard to the full study: Among the enrolled patients, under 20% had an objective response, and roughly 30% reached disease control. What the authors observed across the whole study: Increased serum interferon-beta after radiation, together with early dynamic changes in blood T cell clones, were reported to be the strongest predictors of response. After treatment with radiotherapy and ipilimumab, TCR clones that originated in tumors expanded in peripheral blood.

Focal radiation therapy combined with CTLA-4 blockade (ipilimumab) was tested in patients with chemo-refractory metastatic non-small-cell lung cancer. This clone was counted a few times. Its antigen remains unidentified. It has no much larger one-base neighbor in the sample; base qualities were not kept. The CDR3 spans 14 residues, from the cysteine through the phenylalanine. Just the 42-base CDR3 DNA is kept, in frame starting at base 1. V ends up 5 bases short and J 6 bases short, with an unmatched junction base count of 6. Based on the germline V gene, the CDR1 and CDR2 sequences are SGHRS and YFSETQ. Libraries were made using the immunoSEQ multiplex PCR assay. TCRdb stores this immuneACCESS table with in-frame sequences only. Part of the clones is absent; in the studies checked, under half of the shortfall reflects unresolved V genes, and no reason is known for the rest. This sample lists 30,000 to 45,000 clones; around 77% were detected once. Clones ranked in the top ten supply 11% of the sample.

This chain joins TRBV5-1 to TRBJ2-1; TRBD1 lines up with 9 middle nucleotides. This receptor was obtained from a human donor with non-small cell lung cancer who had stable disease on radiotherapy plus ipilimumab. The input for sequencing was peripheral blood, taken from a patient treated with radiotherapy plus ipilimumab. CDR3 region: CASRGQGILNEQFF. Here is the DNA: TGCGCCAGCAGGGGACAGGGTATTCTCAATGAGCAGTTCTTC.